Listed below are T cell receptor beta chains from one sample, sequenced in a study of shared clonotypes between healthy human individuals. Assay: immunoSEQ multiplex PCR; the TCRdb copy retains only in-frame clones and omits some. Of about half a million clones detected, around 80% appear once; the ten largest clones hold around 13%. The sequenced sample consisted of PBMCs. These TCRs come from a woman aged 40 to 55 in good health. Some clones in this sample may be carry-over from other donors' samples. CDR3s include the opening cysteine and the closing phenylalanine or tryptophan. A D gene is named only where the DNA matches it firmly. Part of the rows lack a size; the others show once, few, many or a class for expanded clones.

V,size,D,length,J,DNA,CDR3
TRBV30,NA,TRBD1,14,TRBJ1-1,TGTGCCTGGAGTGCCGGACAGGTTAGAACTGAAGCTTTCTTT,CAWSAGQVRTEAFF
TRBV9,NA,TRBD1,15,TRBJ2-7,TGTGCCAGCAGCCTCACCGGGACAGAGGACTACGAGCAGTACTTC,CASSLTGTEDYEQYF
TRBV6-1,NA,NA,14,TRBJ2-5,TGTGCCAGCAATCCAGACAGTAACCAAGAGACCCAGTACTTC,CASNPDSNQETQYF
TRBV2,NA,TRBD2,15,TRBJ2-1,TGTGCCAGCAGCTCAGCGGGAGGGTCCTACAATGAGCAGTTCTTC,CASSSAGGSYNEQFF
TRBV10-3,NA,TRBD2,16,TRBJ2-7,TGTGCCATCAAGGGACTAGCGGGAGATCCCGCCTACGAGCAGTACTTC,CAIKGLAGDPAYEQYF
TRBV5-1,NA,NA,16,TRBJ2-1,TGCGCCAGCAGCGTTCAGACGGGATATGGGCCGGGGGAGCAGTTCTTC,CASSVQTGYGPGEQFF
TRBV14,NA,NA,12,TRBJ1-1,TGTGCCAGCAGCCAAGAGGCGGGTCTGGCTTTCTTT,CASSQEAGLAFF
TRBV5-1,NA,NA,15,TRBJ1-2,TGCGCCAGCAGCTTGGGGGGACAAGCATCCTATGGCTACACCTTC,CASSLGGQASYGYTF
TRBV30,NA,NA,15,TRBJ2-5,TGTGCCTGGAGTGGTTTTTTGGACAGACAAGAGACCCAGTACTTC,CAWSGFLDRQETQYF
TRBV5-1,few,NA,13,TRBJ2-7,TGCGCCAGCACGAGTGGCTCCACCTACGAGCAGTACTTC,CASTSGSTYEQYF
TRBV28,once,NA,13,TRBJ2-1,TGTGCCGGGGGGCCGGGAGCCTACAATGAGCAGTTCTTC,CAGGPGAYNEQFF
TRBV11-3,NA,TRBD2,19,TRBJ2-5,TGTGCCAGCAGCTTAGAGTTGGGACTAGCGGGACTGTACCAAGAGACCCAGTACTTC,CASSLELGLAGLYQETQYF
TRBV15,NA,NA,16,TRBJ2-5,TGTGCCACCAGCAGAGATATTGGCCCTGGGGGGGAGACCCAGTACTTC,CATSRDIGPGGETQYF
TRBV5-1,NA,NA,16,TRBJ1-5,TGCGCCAGCAGCTTGGGGATATCGGGTGGTGATCAGCCCCAGCATTTT,CASSLGISGGDQPQHF
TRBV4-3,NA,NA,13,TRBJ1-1,TGCGCCAGCAGCCTTAATGTGAACACTGAAGCTTTCTTT,CASSLNVNTEAFF
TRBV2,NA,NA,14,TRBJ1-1,TGTGCCAGCAGCCACGACACCCCGGACACTGAAGCTTTCTTT,CASSHDTPDTEAFF
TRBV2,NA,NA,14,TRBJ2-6,TGTGCCAGCAGTAGGGGCGTAGGGGCCAACGTCCTGACTTTC,CASSRGVGANVLTF
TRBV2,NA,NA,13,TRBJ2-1,TGTGCCAGCGGCCTCATAACCTACAATGAGCAGTTCTTC,CASGLITYNEQFF
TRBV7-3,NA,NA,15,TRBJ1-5,TGTGCCAGCAGCCCACAAGGTGGGGGCAATCAGCCCCAGCATTTT,CASSPQGGGNQPQHF
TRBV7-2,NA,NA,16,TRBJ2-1,TGTGCCAGCAGCTTAATAGCGGAACTCTCCTACAATGAGCAGTTCTTC,CASSLIAELSYNEQFF
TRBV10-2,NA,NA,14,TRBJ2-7,TGCGCCAGCAGTGAGTGGCAGGGAAACTACGAGCAGTACTTC,CASSEWQGNYEQYF
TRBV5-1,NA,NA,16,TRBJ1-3,TGCGCCAGCAGCCCTATGGACACCCGCTCTGGAAACACCATATATTTT,CASSPMDTRSGNTIYF
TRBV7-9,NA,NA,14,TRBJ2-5,TGTGCCAGCCGGCCTAGTTATGGCCGAGGGACCCAGTACTTC,CASRPSYGRGTQYF
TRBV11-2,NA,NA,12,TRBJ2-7,TGTGCCAGCAGCTTAGACGGCTACGAGCAGTACTTC,CASSLDGYEQYF
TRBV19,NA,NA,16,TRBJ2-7,TGTGCCAGTAGTATTGCAATCGGGCAGATCCCCTACGAGCAGTACTTC,CASSIAIGQIPYEQYF
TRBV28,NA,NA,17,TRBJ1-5,TGTGCCAGCAGTTTTCAAGCATCCTTTTCACTGAATCAGCCCCAGCATTTT,CASSFQASFSLNQPQHF
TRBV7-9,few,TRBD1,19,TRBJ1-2,TGTGCCAGCAGCCCCTTGGGGCCCGGGACAGGGGATCGAAGGTATGGCTACACCTTC,CASSPLGPGTGDRRYGYTF
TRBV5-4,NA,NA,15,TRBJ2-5,TGTGCCAGCAGCCTCCCCCGGTCGGGAGACGAGACCCAGTACTTC,CASSLPRSGDETQYF
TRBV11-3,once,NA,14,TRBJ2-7,TGTGCCAGCAGCTTGCAGGGCCCTGAGTACGAGCAGTACTTC,CASSLQGPEYEQYF
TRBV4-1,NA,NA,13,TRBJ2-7,TGCGCCAGCAGCCAGACGGGGCTATACGAGCAGTACTTC,CASSQTGLYEQYF
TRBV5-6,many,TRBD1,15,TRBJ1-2,TGTGCCAGCAGCTTAAATATTGGGACAGGGAGCGGCTACACCTTC,CASSLNIGTGSGYTF
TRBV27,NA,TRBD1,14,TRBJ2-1,TGTGCCAGCAATGACAGGGCGAGTAACAATGAGCAGTTCTTC,CASNDRASNNEQFF
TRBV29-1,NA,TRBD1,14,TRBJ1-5,TGCAGCACCGGATACACAGGGGAGAATCAGCCCCAGCATTTT,CSTGYTGENQPQHF
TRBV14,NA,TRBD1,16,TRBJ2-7,TGTGCCAGCAGCCAAGGAAGGGGGACAGGGGCCTACGAGCAGTACTTC,CASSQGRGTGAYEQYF
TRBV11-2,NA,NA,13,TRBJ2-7,TGTGCCAGCAGCCTGGGGGTCCTCTACGAGCAGTACTTC,CASSLGVLYEQYF
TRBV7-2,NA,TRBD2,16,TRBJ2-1,TGTGCCAGCAGCCCCGGTGTACTAGCGGGAGGGAATGAGCAGTTCTTC,CASSPGVLAGGNEQFF
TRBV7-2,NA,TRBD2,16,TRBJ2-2,TGTGCCAGCAGCTCCCAGCCGGGACTAGCGACCGGGGAGCTGTTTTTT,CASSSQPGLATGELFF
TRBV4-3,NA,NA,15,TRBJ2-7,TGCGCCAGCAGCCAAGAGGGGGGCTTTTCCTACGAGCAGTACTTC,CASSQEGGFSYEQYF
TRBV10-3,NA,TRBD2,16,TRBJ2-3,TGTGCCATCAGTTCTAGACTAGCGGGAGCTGTAGATACGCAGTATTTT,CAISSRLAGAVDTQYF
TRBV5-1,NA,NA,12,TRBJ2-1,TGCGCCAGCAGCCGTGCTCACAATGAGCAGTTCTTC,CASSRAHNEQFF
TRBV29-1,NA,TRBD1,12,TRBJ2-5,TGCAGCACCGGACAGGTCGGCGAGACCCAGTACTTC,CSTGQVGETQYF
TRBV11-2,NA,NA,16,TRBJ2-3,TGTGCCAGCAGCTTCCATCCAGCCCTCGGCACAGATACGCAGTATTTT,CASSFHPALGTDTQYF
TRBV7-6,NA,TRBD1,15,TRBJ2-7,TGTGCCAGCAGCTTATCGAACAGGGGTTGGCACGAGCAGTACTTC,CASSLSNRGWHEQYF
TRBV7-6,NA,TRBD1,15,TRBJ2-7,TGTGCCAGCAGCTTCCAGGGACAGAGCTCCTACGAGCAGTACTTC,CASSFQGQSSYEQYF
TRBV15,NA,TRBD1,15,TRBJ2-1,TGTGCCACCAGCAACCGGGACAGGGTCTACAATGAGCAGTTCTTC,CATSNRDRVYNEQFF
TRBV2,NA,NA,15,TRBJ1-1,TGTGCCAGCAGTGAAGTAGGCGGGGGGCCTACTGAAGCTTTCTTT,CASSEVGGGPTEAFF
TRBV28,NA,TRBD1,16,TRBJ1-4,TGTGCCAGCAGTTTACGGACAGGTGCAACTAATGAAAAACTGTTTTTT,CASSLRTGATNEKLFF
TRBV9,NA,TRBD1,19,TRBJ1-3,TGTGCCAGCAGCGTAGAGGGACAGGGGAAACCAAGCCCTGGAAACACCATATATTTT,CASSVEGQGKPSPGNTIYF
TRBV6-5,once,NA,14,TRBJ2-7,TGTGCCAGCACCCGGGGACTCTCCGGGGAGGAGCAGTACTTC,CASTRGLSGEEQYF
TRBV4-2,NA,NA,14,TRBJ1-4,TGTGCCAGCAGCCAAGGGCAGCGGGATGAAAAACTGTTTTTT,CASSQGQRDEKLFF